A single sample gave rise to the 18 T cell receptor beta chains below, sequenced in a study of CXCR4 blockade with PD-1 therapy in pancreatic cancer. Clones were sequenced by immunoSEQ multiplex PCR, and TCRdb holds only the in-frame ones, with some missing. The table lists roughly 15,000 clones, about two thirds of them singletons. Material for sequencing was tumor tissue. The receptors were sampled from a human donor with pancreatic ductal adenocarcinoma.

The chain links TRBV18 to TRBJ1-5; D gene uncertain. From germline, CDR1 is KGHSH and CDR2 LQKENI. V shed 0 bases and J shed 4 bases, with 4 bases lying between them. The CDR3 spans 13 residues. DNA for the CDR3: TGTGCCAGCTCACCACCGGGGAATCAGCCCCAGCATTTT. Its protein product is CASSPPGNQPQHF.

The rearrangement uses TRBV15 and TRBJ1-6; 7 bases align to TRBD1. Germline values: CDR1 LNHNV, CDR2 YYDKDF (reference sequence). The CDR3 extends over 15 amino acids. V lost 2 bases to trimming and J lost 11 bases; unmatched junction nucleotides: 9. The DNA for the CDR3 is TGTGCCACCAGCAGACAGGGGGTCGGTGGGGCACCCCTCCACTTT. The encoded protein is CATSRQGVGGAPLHF.

The chain is built from TRBV30 and TRBJ2-7; unclear D gene. The CDR3 is 13 amino acids. Trimming cost V 0 bases and J 4 bases, with 10 bases left between them. CDR1 GTSNPN and CDR2 SVGIG come from the germline V gene (reference sequence). The CDR3 nucleotides read TGTGCCTGGAGTGTGTTTGGTATGTACGAGCAGTACTTC. It yields the protein CAWSVFGMYEQYF.

This clone was seen a few times. The chain has TRBV30 and TRBJ2-7; the D is unclear. V lost 0 bases and J lost 4, with 7 bases in between. Germline V lookup: CDR1 GTSNPN, CDR2 SVGIG (reference sequence). The CDR3 extends over 12 amino acids. The DNA of the CDR3 is TGTGCCTGGAGTGTACTATCTTACGAGCAGTACTTC. Its protein product is CAWSVLSYEQYF.

The V call is TRBV19, the J call TRBJ2-6; no definite D call. Looked up from germline, CDR1 is LNHDA and CDR2 is SQIVND (reference sequence). V was shortened by 10 bases and J by 0 bases, with 7 bases between the two germline ends. This CDR3 is 13 amino acids long. The CDR3 loop reads CATTLSGANVLTF. CDR3 nucleotides: TGTGCCACCACCCTCTCTGGGGCCAACGTCCTGACTTTC.

CDR3 region: CATSRDWSLPGLVGEQFF. CDR3 bases: TGTGCCACCAGCAGAGATTGGTCCCTACCGGGACTAGTCGGTGAGCAGTTCTTC. The chain carries TRBV15 and TRBJ2-1, with 8 bases that match TRBD2. The germline V gene encodes CDR1 LNHNV and CDR2 YYDKDF (reference sequence). J gave up 9 bases and V 0 bases, and 16 bases lay outside the gene matches. The CDR3 runs 18 residues.

This clone was seen a few times. The V gene is TRBV2, the J gene TRBJ2-1, with D tentatively TRBD1 (5 bases). V gave up 4 bases and J gave up 0 bases, with 13 bases separating them. The CDR3 totals 16 residues. Germline CDR1 is SNHLY and CDR2 is FYNNEI. The CDR3 DNA follows: TGTGCCAGCAGTGCCCCGCGACAGAGCTCCTACAATGAGCAGTTCTTC. Translated: CASSAPRQSSYNEQFF.

The V call is TRBV15, the J call TRBJ1-3; TRBD1 matches 9 bases. This CDR3 comprises 15 residues. After removal of 8 bases from V and 0 bases from J, the junction contained 5 bases not matched to a gene. Germline V CDR1 and CDR2: LNHNV, YYDKDF (reference sequence). The CDR3 protein is CATRTGAFSGNTIYF. The DNA for the CDR3 is TGTGCCACCCGGACAGGGGCTTTCTCTGGAAACACCATATATTTT.

The sample holds a few counts of this clone. V and J are TRBV29-1 and TRBJ2-7; 8 nucleotides agree with TRBD2. The CDR3 runs to 14 residues. CDR1 SQVTM and CDR2 ANQGSEA come from the germline V gene. V gave up 7 bases and J gave up 2 bases; unmatched junction bases: 10. The CDR3 region has the DNA TGCAGCGGGGCCGGGGGGGCGGGAGCCTACGAGCAGTACTTC. It translates to CSGAGGAGAYEQYF.

The chain employs TRBV9 and TRBJ2-2; D ambiguous. The CDR3 consists of 14 residues. From germline, CDR1 is SGDLS and CDR2 YYNGEE. Trimming took 0 bases from V and 2 from J, leaving 5 bases between them. CDR3 in amino acids: CASSVDGNTGELFF. The CDR3 DNA reads as TGTGCCAGCAGCGTAGACGGTAACACCGGGGAGCTGTTTTTT.

This chain connects TRBV6-8 to TRBJ2-7; 11 nucleotides agree with TRBD2. The V gene end was trimmed by 5 bases and the J gene end by 4 bases; junction bases not matched to a gene: 4. The CDR3 length is 14 residues. The germline V gene has CDR1 MNHGY and CDR2 SAAAGT. The CDR3 bases are TGTGCCAGCAGTCGACTAGCGGGGACATACGAGCAGTACTTC. Translated, it gives CASSRLAGTYEQYF.

The table lists this clone with a few counts. The rearrangement links TRBV6-8 to TRBJ2-1; a possible D gene is TRBD2 (6 bases). CDR1 is MNHGY, CDR2 SAAAGT, per germline. This CDR3 has 13 residues. Trimming shortened V by 8 bases and J by 7 bases, and 15 bases separated the two germline ends. The CDR3, as DNA: TGTGCCAGCCGGACTGTCGGGAGTAATGAGCAGTTCTTC. This sequence encodes CASRTVGSNEQFF.

This clone showed up just a few times. The rearrangement links TRBV12-5 to TRBJ2-3; D is possibly TRBD2 (5 bases). CDR1 and CDR2 (germline): LGHNT, FRNRAP. V gave up 1 base and J gave up 6 bases, with 14 bases separating them. The CDR3 is made up of 15 amino acids. CDR3 protein: CASGLEGSIRDTQYF. The CDR3 region has the DNA TGTGCTAGTGGTTTGGAAGGGAGTATCCGGGATACGCAGTATTTT. The whole variable domain, remainder taken from reference TRBV12-5 and TRBJ2-3, is DARVTQTPRHKVTEMGQEVTMRCQPILGHNTVFWYRQTMMQGLELLAYFRNRAPLDDSGMPKDRFSAEMPDATLATLKIQPSEPRDSAVYFCASGLEGSIRDTQYFGPGTRLTVL.

V gene TRBV29-1 combines with J gene TRBJ1-1; TRBD1 might be the D (6 bases). The CDR3 has 13 residues. With 8 bases removed from V and 3 bases from J, the gap between germline ends came to 16 bases. Germline V lookup: CDR1 SQVTM, CDR2 ANQGSEA. The CDR3 is CSTGEGDYTEAFF. The CDR3 DNA sequence: TGCAGCACCGGGGAGGGGGACTACACTGAAGCTTTCTTT.

This clone was seen a handful of times. The chain has TRBV4-1 and TRBJ2-6; D gene ambiguous. This CDR3 comprises 15 residues. Between the trimmed V and J ends, which lost 0 bases and 3 bases, there was a span of 6 bases. Germline lookup yields CDR1 MGHRA and CDR2 YSYEKL. The CDR3 nucleotides read TGCGCCAGCAGCCAAGAATTCGATGGGGCCAACGTCCTGACTTTC. Translated: CASSQEFDGANVLTF.

This chain links TRBV5-5 with TRBJ2-3, with D perhaps matching TRBD1 (5 bases). The CDR3 spans 15 residues. The germline V and J ends were trimmed by 4 bases and 3 bases, with 15 bases remaining between them. CDR1 SGHKS and CDR2 YYEKEE come from the germline V gene (reference sequence). Written as DNA, the CDR3 is TGTGCCAGCAGCCCCCGTCAGGGTTGGACAGATACGCAGTATTTT. It is translated as CASSPRQGWTDTQYF.

This chain uses TRBV28 with TRBJ2-7, with 11 bases that match TRBD2. The CDR3 runs 15 residues. V was pared by 3 bases and J by 6 bases, with 7 bases of the junction left unmatched. CDR1 and CDR2 (germline): MDHEN, SYDVKM. DNA of the CDR3: TGTGCCAGCAGTTTGGTGGCACTAGCGGGGGCCGAGCAGTACTTC. This codes for CASSLVALAGAEQYF.

There are a few counts of this clone. The chain employs TRBV23-1 and TRBJ2-6; the match to TRBD1 covers 8 bases. TRBV23-1 is recorded as an ORF, its role being uncertain. The CDR3 runs to 19 residues. The V and J ends lost 6 bases and 1 base, in that order; junction bases with no gene match: 14. CDR3 amino acids: CASSQALGQGSSGANVLTF. The CDR3 DNA is TGCGCCAGCAGCCAAGCGCTTGGACAGGGAAGTTCTGGGGCCAACGTCCTGACTTTC.